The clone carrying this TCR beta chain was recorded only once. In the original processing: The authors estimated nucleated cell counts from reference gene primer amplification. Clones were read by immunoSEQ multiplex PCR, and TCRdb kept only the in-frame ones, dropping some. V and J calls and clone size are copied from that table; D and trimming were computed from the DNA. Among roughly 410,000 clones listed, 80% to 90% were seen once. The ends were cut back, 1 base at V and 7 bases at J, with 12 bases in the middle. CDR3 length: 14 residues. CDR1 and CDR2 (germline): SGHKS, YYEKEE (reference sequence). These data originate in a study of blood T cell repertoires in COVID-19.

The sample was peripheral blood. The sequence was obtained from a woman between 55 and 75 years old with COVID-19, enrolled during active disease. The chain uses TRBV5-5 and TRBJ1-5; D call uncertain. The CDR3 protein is CASSLIGVEQPQHF. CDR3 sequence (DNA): TGTGCCAGCAGCTTGATCGGGGTGGAGCAGCCCCAGCATTTT.